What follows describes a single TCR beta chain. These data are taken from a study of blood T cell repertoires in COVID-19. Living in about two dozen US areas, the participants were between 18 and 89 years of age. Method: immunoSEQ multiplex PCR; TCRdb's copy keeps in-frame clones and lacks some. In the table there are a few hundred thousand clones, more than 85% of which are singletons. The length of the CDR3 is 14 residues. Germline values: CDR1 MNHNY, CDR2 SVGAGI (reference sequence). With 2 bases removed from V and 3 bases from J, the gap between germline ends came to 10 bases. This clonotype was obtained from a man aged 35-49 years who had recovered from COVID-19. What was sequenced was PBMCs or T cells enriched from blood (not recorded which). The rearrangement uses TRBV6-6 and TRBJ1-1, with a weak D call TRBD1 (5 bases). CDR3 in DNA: TGTGCCAGCAGTTACGGGGGGTTGGACACTGAAGCTTTCTTT. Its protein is CASSYGGLDTEAFF.